This T cell receptor (beta chain) emerged from a study of identical twins. Study results and caveats: Conclusions came from cross-sectional statistical analysis, not from following the same donors.

Template switching supplied a universal primer site; unique molecular identifiers were carried on the cDNA. TCRdb ran MiXCR on the 5' RACE reads and lists one entry per CDR3 protein. The table has 520,000 or so distinct CDR3 sequences, about 20% seen once. A word on this clonotype: Its antigen is still unknown.

The CDR3 is 16 residues long. The J segment lost 9 bases and the V segment lost 1 base, leaving 12 bases of the junction unmatched. CDR1 and CDR2 (germline): SGDLS, YYNGEE. The data also belong to a second study, concerning T cells expressing NK-cell markers. From that paper: A few donors' CD3+CD56-NKG2C+ cells were dominated by the same clonotypes.

The origin of this receptor is a woman between 18 and 29 years old in good health. The sequencing sample was made of CD4+ T cells sorted from blood. The chain couples TRBV9 to TRBJ2-1; 8 nucleotides align to TRBD2. The CDR3: CASSVQPETSAAEQFF. CDR3 sequence (DNA): TGTGCCAGCAGCGTACAGCCCGAGACTAGCGCCGCTGAGCAGTTCTTC.